This TCR beta chain was retrieved from a study of cytomegalovirus exposure and HLA in healthy donors. This CDR3 has 15 residues. CDR1 SGHRS and CDR2 YFSETQ come from the germline V gene. V shed 5 bases and J 6 bases; nucleotides not matched to a gene: 7. Amplification used 60 Vbeta primers and 13 Jbeta primers. Measured with immunoSEQ multiplex PCR; TCRdb has only the in-frame clones, and not every one. The data show around 140,000 clones, 77% seen once. This clone appeared once. Antigen unknown. Study conclusions and caveats: A highly shared variant cluster was judged a likely technical artifact.

The sequence was obtained from a male donor in good health and CMV-seropositive. V and J are TRBV5-1 and TRBJ2-1; TRBD2 matches at 11 bases. The sequenced sample consisted of PBMCs. The CDR3 bases are TGCGCCAGCAGAATTACTAGCGGGAGCAGCAATGAGCAGTTCTTC. Its protein product is CASRITSGSSNEQFF. The full variable domain, rest sourced from reference TRBV5-1 and TRBJ2-1, is KAGVTQTPRYLIKTRGQQVTLSCSPISGHRSVSWYQQTPGQGLQFLFEYFSETQRNKGNFPGRFSGRQFSNSRSEMNVSTLELGDSALYLCASRITSGSSNEQFFGPGTRLTVL.